The 31 T cell receptor beta chains in this list originate from one sample, sequenced in a study of Tregs in tolerant kidney transplant recipients (dated by TCRdb to the late 2010s). The receptor library was made with the immunoSEQ multiplex PCR assay. In TCRdb, the immuneACCESS table is reduced to in-frame sequences with V and J assigned. These tables do not hold every clone; where another copy was compared, an unresolved V gene accounts for under half, and the others remain unexplained. Across this sample there are about 120,000 clones, with 92% seen only once. The ten largest make up roughly 0.63% of the sample. Material: CD4+ T cells from blood. These receptors were collected from a human donor in good health.

This chain joins TRBV6-1 and TRBJ2-5; a weak D match, TRBD1 (6 bases). Germline CDR1 is MNHNS and CDR2 is SASEGT. The CDR3 loop spans 15 amino acids. The V end lost 7 bases, the J end lost 0 bases, and 15 bases lay between the germline ends. In DNA, the CDR3 is TGTGCCAGCACGAGAAACAGGGCCGACCAAGAGACCCAGTACTTC. It encodes CASTRNRADQETQYF.

The rearrangement links TRBV19 to TRBJ1-2; D unclear. The CDR3 totals 17 residues. V was cut by 4 bases and J by 2 bases, with 20 bases left in between. Germline V lookup: CDR1 LNHDA, CDR2 SQIVND (reference sequence). CDR3 nucleotides: TGTGCCAGTAGTAGTTTAGCAAAGAGGTCCCGGAACTATGGCTACACCTTC. It yields the protein CASSSLAKRSRNYGYTF.

The chain uses TRBV7-3 and TRBJ1-1; D gene uncertain. V shed 2 bases and J shed 0 bases, with 7 bases lying between them. The CDR3 has 14 amino acids. Germline V CDR1 and CDR2: SGHTA, FQGTGA. The CDR3 loop reads CASSLGTLNTEAFF. In DNA form, the CDR3 reads TGTGCCAGCAGCTTAGGAACTCTGAACACTGAAGCTTTCTTT.

The chain recombines TRBV6-1 with TRBJ2-7; 10 bases agree with TRBD1. Losses at the gene ends were 3 bases for V and 1 base for J; bases not matched to a gene: 3. The CDR3 extends over 15 amino acids. In germline, CDR1 is MNHNS, CDR2 SASEGT. CDR3 coding DNA: TGTGCCAGCAGTGATTTGGGACAGGGGTCCTACGAGCAGTACTTC. This encodes CASSDLGQGSYEQYF.

This clone was recorded once. V usage is TRBV5-1 and J usage is TRBJ1-4; D may be TRBD1 (6 bases). Germline CDR1 is SGHRS and CDR2 is YFSETQ. The V gene lost 4 bases and the J gene lost 5 bases, with 9 bases spanning the gap. The CDR3 loop spans 13 amino acids. CDR3 sequence: CASSRDMNEKLFF. The CDR3, as DNA: TGCGCCAGCAGCCGGGACATGAATGAAAAACTGTTTTTT.

The rearrangement uses TRBV19 and TRBJ1-5; perhaps TRBD1 as D (6 bases). Trimming left V 6 bases short and J 4 bases short, with 16 bases between. The V gene's germline CDR1 is LNHDA and CDR2 SQIVND (reference sequence). The CDR3 spans 15 residues. CDR3 loop: CASSLQGVGNQPQHF. CDR3 coding DNA: TGTGCCAGTAGCCTACAGGGAGTAGGGAATCAGCCCCAGCATTTT. The variable domain in full, completed from reference TRBV19 and TRBJ1-5, reads DGGITQSPKYLFRKEGQNVTLSCEQNLNHDAMYWYRQDPGQGLRLIYYSQIVNDFQKGDIAEGYSVSREKKESFPLTVTSAQKNPTAFYLCASSLQGVGNQPQHFGDGTRLSIL.

The chain couples TRBV11-3 to TRBJ2-7, with D unresolved. The V end was cut by 2 bases, the J end by 6 bases, with 8 bases between. The CDR3 runs to 12 residues. Germline loops: CDR1 SGHNT, CDR2 YENEEA. CDR3 in amino acids: CASSLNTGEQYF. The CDR3 DNA reads as TGTGCCAGCAGCTTAAATACGGGCGAGCAGTACTTC.

The chain combines TRBV7-3 with TRBJ2-2; no clear D. With 5 bases removed from V and 2 bases from J, the gap between germline ends came to 9 bases. Looked up from germline, CDR1 is SGHTA and CDR2 is FQGTGA. CDR3 length: 14 residues. The CDR3 DNA reads as TGTGCCAGCAGCGTCAACACCAACACCGGGGAGCTGTTTTTT. Residues: CASSVNTNTGELFF.

This rearrangement joins TRBV5-5 to TRBJ2-3; D not resolved. Deletions cut 1 base from V and 1 base from J, with 7 bases between. Germline CDR1 and CDR2: SGHKS and YYEKEE (reference sequence). The CDR3 runs to 14 residues. CDR3 coding DNA: TGTGCCAGCAGCTTGACCGCGCGCACAGATACGCAGTATTTT. Translating it yields CASSLTARTDTQYF.

The chain couples TRBV4-1 to TRBJ2-1, with 7 bases fitting TRBD2. The length of the CDR3 is 16 residues. Unmatched junction bases numbered 7, after V lost 2 bases and J lost 3 bases. CDR1 and CDR2 from the germline V gene are MGHRA and YSYEKL. The CDR3 nucleotides read TGCGCCAGCAGCCAACAAGGACTAGGGTTCTACAATGAGCAGTTCTTC. It is translated as CASSQQGLGFYNEQFF.

This clone was seen only once. V is TRBV6-5 and J is TRBJ2-5; the D gene is possibly TRBD1 (6 bases). Germline CDR1 is MNHEY and CDR2 is SVGAGI. The V end was cut by 5 bases, the J end by 0 bases, with 13 bases between. This CDR3 region has 15 residues. The CDR3 region is CASSKGGTDQETQYF. The CDR3 nucleotides read TGTGCCAGCAGTAAAGGGGGAACAGACCAAGAGACCCAGTACTTC.

V gene TRBV7-9 combines with J gene TRBJ2-2; D possibly corresponds to TRBD2 (6 bases). The germline CDR1 and CDR2 sequences are SEHNR and FQNEAQ (reference sequence). Trimming pared 6 bases from V and 6 bases from J, leaving 14 bases between. This CDR3 is 14 amino acids long. The CDR3 loop reads CASRRGTSAGELFF. Here the CDR3 DNA reads TGTGCCAGCAGGCGAGGGACTTCTGCCGGGGAGCTGTTTTTT.

This clone was seen only once. The V and J genes are TRBV11-2 and TRBJ1-5; tentatively, D is TRBD1 (5 bases). The CDR3 runs 18 residues. V lost 5 bases, J lost 0 bases, and 20 bases lay in between. Germline CDR1 and CDR2: SGHAT and FQNNGV. CDR3 amino acids: CASSEEGRVTHSNQPQHF. As DNA, the CDR3 is TGTGCCAGCAGCGAAGAGGGGAGGGTCACGCATAGCAATCAGCCCCAGCATTTT. Full variable domain (missing parts from reference TRBV11-2 and TRBJ1-5): EAGVAQSPRYKIIEKRQSVAFWCNPISGHATLYWYQQILGQGPKLLIQFQNNGVVDDSQLPKDRFSAERLKGVDSTLKIQPAKLEDSAVYLCASSEEGRVTHSNQPQHFGDGTRLSIL.

The chain has TRBV4-1 and TRBJ1-1, with D maybe TRBD1 (5 bases). The CDR3 extends over 17 amino acids. Trimming removed 0 bases from V and 5 bases from J, with 19 bases in between. Looked up from germline, CDR1 is MGHRA and CDR2 is YSYEKL. CDR3 protein: CASSQDWGPGPKTEAFF. The CDR3, as DNA: TGCGCCAGCAGCCAAGATTGGGGACCGGGGCCAAAGACTGAAGCTTTCTTT.

The rearrangement joins TRBV14 to TRBJ1-1; D may be TRBD1 (6 bases). Germline V CDR1 and CDR2: SGHDN, FVKESK. Trimming took 1 base from V and 6 from J, leaving 15 bases between them. The CDR3 is made up of 15 amino acids. Here the CDR3 reads CASSQGTARTSEAFF. CDR3 in DNA: TGTGCCAGCAGCCAAGGGACAGCCCGAACATCTGAAGCTTTCTTT.

The chain uses TRBV27 and TRBJ2-7, with a weak D call TRBD2 (5 bases). Germline V gene sequence: CDR1 MNHEY, CDR2 SMNVEV (reference sequence). This CDR3 is built from 14 residues. Trimming cost V 2 bases and J 4 bases, with 12 bases left between them. The CDR3 loop reads CASSLRDGSYEQYF. CDR3 nucleotides: TGTGCCAGCAGTTTAAGGGATGGGAGTTACGAGCAGTACTTC.

The rearrangement uses TRBV5-1 and TRBJ1-2, with 7 bases fitting TRBD1. Germline assignment: CDR1 SGHRS and CDR2 YFSETQ. V was pared by 4 bases and J by 8 bases, with 8 bases of the junction left unmatched. The CDR3 consists of 13 residues. The CDR3 protein is CASSGTGVGGYTF. CDR3 sequence (DNA): TGCGCCAGCAGCGGAACAGGGGTGGGCGGCTACACCTTC.

CDR3 sequence: CASSEETVGTEAFF. CDR3 coding DNA: TGTGCCAGCAGTGAAGAAACAGTTGGCACTGAAGCTTTCTTT. The V gene is TRBV2, the J gene TRBJ1-1; unclear D gene. V was cut by 1 base and J by 4 bases, with 10 bases left in between. The germline V gene has CDR1 SNHLY and CDR2 FYNNEI. This CDR3 has 14 amino acids.

The chain combines TRBV30 with TRBJ1-4; D unclear. Germline CDR1 is GTSNPN and CDR2 is SVGIG (reference sequence). The V and J ends lost 8 bases and 4 bases respectively, with 11 bases between them. The CDR3 is 12 amino acids. CDR3 in DNA: TGTGCCCTTAGCGAGAATAATGAAAAACTGTTTTTT. Translation: CALSENNEKLFF.

V gene TRBV5-6 combines with J gene TRBJ1-3; 7 bases map to TRBD1. Germline CDR1 and CDR2: SGHDT and YYEEEE. V shed 4 bases, J shed 4 bases, and the junction held 17 bases outside the gene matches. The CDR3 is made up of 18 amino acids. The CDR3 DNA is TGTGCCAGCAGCCTTTGGGGGACCGACAGGGTCTCGGGAAACACCATATATTTT. It translates to CASSLWGTDRVSGNTIYF.

V usage is TRBV30 and J usage is TRBJ2-3, with 12 bases matching TRBD1. Trimming took 8 bases from V and 4 from J; bases not matched to a gene: 4. This CDR3 is built from 13 residues. Germline values: CDR1 GTSNPN, CDR2 SVGIG (reference sequence). In nucleotides, the CDR3 is TGTGCCGGAGGGACAGGGGGCTCAGATACGCAGTATTTT. Residues: CAGGTGGSDTQYF.

The rearrangement joins TRBV5-6 to TRBJ1-1; D gene unclear. V gave up 1 base and J gave up 0 bases, with 10 bases separating them. CDR1 is SGHDT, CDR2 YYEEEE, per germline. The CDR3 consists of 15 residues. In DNA form, the CDR3 reads TGTGCCAGCAGCTTGAGGCAGGCCCTGAACACTGAAGCTTTCTTT. As protein: CASSLRQALNTEAFF.

V is TRBV21-1 and J is TRBJ2-1. TRBV21-1 is a listed pseudogene. The CDR3 is 12 amino acids. Here the CDR3 DNA reads TGTGCCAGCAGCAACCCCTACAATGAGCAGTTCTTC. This sequence encodes CASSNPYNEQFF.

The chain links TRBV9 to TRBJ1-4; 10 bases are a match to TRBD1. J gave up 8 bases and V 4 bases, and 8 bases lay outside the gene matches. The CDR3 extends over 15 amino acids. Germline V gene data show CDR1 as SGDLS and CDR2 as YYNGEE. CDR3 sequence: CASSLQGQGYEKLFF. The CDR3 bases are TGTGCCAGCAGCCTTCAGGGACAGGGGTACGAAAAACTGTTTTTT.

The chain has TRBV19 and TRBJ1-2, with D unresolved. The CDR3 sequence is 11 residues long. CDR1 is LNHDA, CDR2 SQIVND, per germline (reference sequence). Trimming removed 9 bases at V and 7 bases at J, with 12 bases between. CDR3 in DNA: TGTGCCAGCCAGCTGGACGGTGGCTACACCTTC. The encoded protein is CASQLDGGYTF.

The chain recombines TRBV18 with TRBJ2-1; a weak D match, TRBD1 (5 bases). The CDR3 runs 15 residues. Trimming took 3 bases from V and 5 from J, leaving 14 bases between them. The germline V gene has CDR1 KGHSH and CDR2 LQKENI. CDR3 bases: TGTGCCAGCTCACCTCAGGGTGGATTTGACAATGAGCAGTTCTTC. Protein product: CASSPQGGFDNEQFF.

The chain has TRBV4-1 and TRBJ2-3; 7 bases line up with TRBD2. V shed 4 bases, J shed 2 bases, and the junction held 12 bases outside the gene matches. This CDR3 spans 17 amino acids. Germline CDR1 is MGHRA and CDR2 is YSYEKL. The CDR3 is CASSPQRVLAATDTQYF. CDR3 nucleotide sequence: TGCGCCAGCAGCCCCCAGAGGGTTCTAGCGGCCACAGATACGCAGTATTTT.

The chain combines TRBV25-1 with TRBJ2-1, with 10 bases fitting TRBD2. V lost 0 bases, J lost 4 bases, and 3 bases stayed unmatched. The germline gives CDR1 MGHDK, CDR2 SYGVNS. The CDR3 runs to 16 residues. CDR3 DNA: TGTGCCAGCAGTGAATATTTAGCGGGGGGATACAATGAGCAGTTCTTC. It is translated as CASSEYLAGGYNEQFF.

The CDR3 region is CASSLDAGIHQPQHF. CDR3 sequence (DNA): TGCGCCAGCAGCTTGGATGCAGGGATCCATCAGCCCCAGCATTTT. The chain recombines TRBV5-1 with TRBJ1-5; D is perhaps TRBD1 (5 bases). CDR1 and CDR2 from the germline V gene are SGHRS and YFSETQ. V lost 0 bases, J lost 5 bases, and 12 bases lay in between. The CDR3 runs 15 residues. The full variable domain, in which reference TRBV5-1 and TRBJ1-5 provide the parts outside the CDR3, is KAGVTQTPRYLIKTRGQQVTLSCSPISGHRSVSWYQQTPGQGLQFLFEYFSETQRNKGNFPGRFSGRQFSNSRSEMNVSTLELGDSALYLCASSLDAGIHQPQHFGDGTRLSIL.

The chain is built from TRBV5-6 and TRBJ1-1; a weak D match, TRBD1 (5 bases). The CDR3 spans 14 residues. Germline CDR1 SGHDT, CDR2 YYEEEE. V lost 4 bases and J 4 bases, leaving 14 bases between the germline ends. The CDR3 sequence: CASSRRAGLTEAFF. CDR3 nucleotide sequence: TGTGCCAGCAGCCGGAGGGCAGGGCTCACTGAAGCTTTCTTT.

The genes are TRBV7-9 and TRBJ2-3; TRBD2 aligns across 9 bases. Germline V lookup: CDR1 SEHNR, CDR2 FQNEAQ (reference sequence). The ends lost 1 base at V and 2 bases at J; junction bases unmatched: 4. The CDR3 runs to 16 residues. CDR3: CASSLGGTSSTDTQYF. As DNA, the CDR3 is TGTGCCAGCAGCTTAGGGGGGACTAGCTCCACAGATACGCAGTATTTT.